Presented here are 16 T cell receptor beta chains from one specimen sequenced in a study of Tregs in tolerant kidney transplant recipients. Assay used: immunoSEQ multiplex PCR; TCRdb lists only in-frame clones, some missing. The listing records approximately 52,000 clones. This specimen was CD4+ T cells from blood, taken before the transplant. These receptors all come from a human donor who received a combined kidney and bone marrow transplant.

Comment on this clone: The CDR3 goes on 3 residues after the read ends, and that part is filled in from the germline J gene. The chain links TRBV5-1 to TRBJ1-2; 8 bases are a match to TRBD1. Germline assignment: CDR1 SGHRS and CDR2 YFSETQ. There are 14 residues in the CDR3. J lost 2 bases, V lost 4 bases, and 4 bases had no gene match. This CDR3 is CASSPGTGNYGYTF. The CDR3 DNA, read in part, is TGCGCCAGCAGCCCCGGGACAGGCAACTATGGC.

Remarks on this clone: Read sequence stops 3 residues before the CDR3 end, and the germline J gene provides the missing end. The chain carries TRBV2 and TRBJ2-1; D is possibly TRBD2 (6 bases). Deletions cut 4 bases from V and 7 bases from J, with 11 bases between. This CDR3 has 13 residues. Per the germline V gene, CDR1 is SNHLY and CDR2 is FYNNEI. CDR3 sequence reads: CASSARGSNEQFF. Partial CDR3 DNA: TGTGCCAGCAGTGCACGGGGGAGTAATGAG.

As regards this clone: The read gets to within 3 residues of the CDR3 end, and the germline J gene fills in the rest. The J gene is TRBJ2-1, the V gene TRBV20-1, with D perhaps TRBD2 (6 bases). V lost 3 bases and J 7 bases, leaving 19 bases between the germline ends. This CDR3 region has 15 residues. Germline CDR1 and CDR2: DFQATT and SNEGSKA (reference sequence). CDR3 residues: CSARDGRGSGNEQFF. The part of the CDR3 DNA that was read is TGCAGTGCTAGGGACGGGAGAGGATCGGGGAATGAG.

Remarks on this clone: The observed sequence ends 3 residues before the CDR3 terminus, with the missing tail filled in from the germline J gene. The chain joins TRBV20-1 to TRBJ2-3; 9 bases line up with TRBD1. V lost 3 bases and J lost 0; bases outside the gene matches: 10. This CDR3 spans 17 amino acids. CDR1 is DFQATT, CDR2 SNEGSKA, per germline (reference sequence). The covered CDR3 bases are TGCAGTGCTAGTGGGACAGGGAAAAAGGGGAGCACAGATACG. Amino acid sequence: CSASGTGKKGSTDT. In full, the CDR3 is CSASGTGKKGSTDTQYF.

In the case of this clone: The read stops 3 residues short of the end of the CDR3; the missing end is completed from the germline J gene. This chain connects TRBV2 to TRBJ2-7; weak D call: TRBD2 (6 bases). Trimming removed 7 bases at V and 4 bases at J, with 11 bases between. CDR1 is SNHLY, CDR2 FYNNEI, per germline. The CDR3 consists of 12 residues. The covered CDR3 bases are TGTGCCAGCACGGATAGCGGATACGAG. Its protein product is CASTDSGYE. The full-length CDR3 reads as CASTDSGYEQYF.

Regarding this clone: Read sequence stops 3 residues before the CDR3 end, and the germline J gene provides the missing end. The rearrangement joins TRBV2 to TRBJ1-1; weak D call: TRBD1 (6 bases). Deletions cut 6 bases from V and 1 base from J, with 18 bases between. The germline V gene has CDR1 SNHLY and CDR2 FYNNEI. The CDR3 is 16 amino acids. CDR3 sequence: CASRGGGAGRNTEAFF. The part of the CDR3 DNA that was read is TGTGCCAGCAGGGGCGGGGGGGCAGGACGGAACACTGAA.

A note on this clone: One end of the junction varies from germline; a read error may be responsible. The read finishes 3 residues shy of the CDR3 end, and the germline J gene is used to complete it. This sequence joins TRBV19 and TRBJ2-1, with 12 bases matching TRBD2. Germline CDR1 and CDR2: LNHDA and SQIVND (reference sequence). The CDR3 contains 17 residues. The CDR3 here is CASSRTSGALSHNEQFF. The covered CDR3 bases are TGTGCCAGTAGTAGGACTAGCGGGGCTCTCTCCCACAATGAG.

A note on this clone: The missing CDR3 end, 3 residues past where the read stops, is filled in from the germline J gene. V usage is TRBV2 and J usage is TRBJ2-7; TRBD2 aligns across 10 bases. With 3 bases clipped from V and 5 bases from J, the junction kept 7 bases outside the gene matches. The germline V gene encodes CDR1 SNHLY and CDR2 FYNNEI. The CDR3 has 15 residues. The CDR3 reads CASSDLGLAFHEQYF. The DNA read from the CDR3 is TGTGCCAGCAGTGACCTGGGACTAGCGTTCCACGAG.

As concerns this clone: From the germline J gene comes the end of the CDR3, since the read stops 3 residues before it. The V gene is TRBV20-1, the J gene TRBJ2-3; 9 positions agree with TRBD1. Germline V gives CDR1 DFQATT, CDR2 SNEGSKA (reference sequence). With V trimmed by 0 bases and J by 0 bases, 16 bases remained unmatched. CDR3 length: 20 amino acids. The CDR3 region is CSARDRTGVAGRYSTDTQYF. CDR3 bases read: TGCAGTGCTAGAGATAGGACAGGGGTTGCGGGACGCTATAGCACAGATACG.

In regard to this clone: The observed sequence ends 3 residues before the CDR3 terminus, with the missing tail filled in from the germline J gene. V gene TRBV7-3 combines with J gene TRBJ2-2; D remains unclear. This CDR3 has 13 residues. V was cut by 5 bases and J by 7 bases, with 11 bases left in between. The V gene's germline CDR1 is SGHTA and CDR2 FQGTGA. The CDR3 region is CASSNVRSGELFF. The sequenced part of the CDR3 DNA is TGTGCCAGCAGCAACGTCAGGAGCGGGGAG.

To note about this clone: The read is 3 residues too short to cover the CDR3 end, so that end is filled in from the germline J gene. The chain uses TRBV30 and TRBJ1-2; 7 nucleotides align to TRBD1. The CDR3 sequence is 15 residues long. Germline V gene data show CDR1 as GTSNPN and CDR2 as SVGIG (reference sequence). J was trimmed by 2 bases and V by 5 bases; bases with no gene match: 11. The sequenced CDR3 bases are TGTGCCTGGGTCCCACGGGACAGTAAGAACTATGGC. It specifies CAWVPRDSKNYG. In full, the CDR3 reads CAWVPRDSKNYGYTF.

Remarks on this clone: The read is 3 residues too short to cover the CDR3 end, so that end is filled in from the germline J gene. The V call is TRBV2, the J call TRBJ2-1, with TRBD2 matching 8 bases. Germline CDR1 is SNHLY and CDR2 is FYNNEI. J was trimmed by 4 bases and V by 4 bases; bases with no gene match: 9. The CDR3 totals 16 residues. Incomplete CDR3 DNA: TGTGCCAGCAGTGGCTCCTCGGGGGGGCATTACAATGAG. It encodes CASSGSSGGHYNE. The whole CDR3 sequence reads CASSGSSGGHYNEQFF.

Note on this clone: The read falls 3 residues short of the CDR3 end, and the missing part is taken from the germline J gene. The chain combines TRBV19 with TRBJ1-3; D is unclear. The germline V gene encodes CDR1 LNHDA and CDR2 SQIVND (reference sequence). With 1 base removed from V and 7 bases from J, the gap between germline ends came to 14 bases. The CDR3 length is 15 residues. This CDR3 reads CASSIAADVRNTIYF. Partial CDR3 DNA: TGTGCCAGTAGTATAGCGGCGGATGTTCGGAACACC. The complete variable domain, with remaining parts taken from reference TRBV19 and TRBJ1-3, reads DGGITQSPKYLFRKEGQNVTLSCEQNLNHDAMYWYRQDPGQGLRLIYYSQIVNDFQKGDIAEGYSVSREKKESFPLTVTSAQKNPTAFYLCASSIAADVRNTIYFGEGSWLTVV.

For this clone: Read data end 3 residues before the CDR3 end; the end is taken from the germline J gene. This chain links TRBV19 with TRBJ1-2; weak D call: TRBD1 (5 bases). The CDR3 extends over 16 amino acids. Germline CDR1 and CDR2: LNHDA and SQIVND (reference sequence). V lost 4 bases to trimming and J lost 3 bases, with 18 bases between them. The CDR3 bases that were read are TGTGCCAGTAGTAGGAGGCAGGGAGGTTTTGACTATGGC. As protein: CASSRRQGGFDYG. The full CDR3 protein is CASSRRQGGFDYGYTF.

Comments on this clone: The CDR3 is cut off 3 residues early in the read; its end comes from the germline J gene. The genes are TRBV18 and TRBJ2-5; 8 positions agree with TRBD2. CDR1 is KGHSH, CDR2 LQKENI, per germline. CDR3 length: 15 residues. Trimming removed 6 bases from V and 5 bases from J; junction bases left unmatched: 11. Incomplete CDR3 DNA: TGTGCCAGCTCGGCCCTAGCGGGCTCAGGGGAGACC. Its protein product is CASSALAGSGET. The CDR3, in full, reads CASSALAGSGETQYF.

As to this clone: Sequencing ends 3 residues short of the CDR3 end; the germline J gene provides the rest. The chain combines TRBV7-9 with TRBJ1-1, with TRBD1 matching over 7 bases. V lost 7 bases, J lost 2 bases, and 7 bases stayed unmatched. Germline V gene data show CDR1 as SEHNR and CDR2 as FQNEAQ (reference sequence). CDR3 length: 14 amino acids. Incomplete CDR3 DNA: TGTGCCAGCATCTTGGGACAGAGCAACACTGAA. It specifies CASILGQSNTE. Given in full, the CDR3 is CASILGQSNTEAFF.